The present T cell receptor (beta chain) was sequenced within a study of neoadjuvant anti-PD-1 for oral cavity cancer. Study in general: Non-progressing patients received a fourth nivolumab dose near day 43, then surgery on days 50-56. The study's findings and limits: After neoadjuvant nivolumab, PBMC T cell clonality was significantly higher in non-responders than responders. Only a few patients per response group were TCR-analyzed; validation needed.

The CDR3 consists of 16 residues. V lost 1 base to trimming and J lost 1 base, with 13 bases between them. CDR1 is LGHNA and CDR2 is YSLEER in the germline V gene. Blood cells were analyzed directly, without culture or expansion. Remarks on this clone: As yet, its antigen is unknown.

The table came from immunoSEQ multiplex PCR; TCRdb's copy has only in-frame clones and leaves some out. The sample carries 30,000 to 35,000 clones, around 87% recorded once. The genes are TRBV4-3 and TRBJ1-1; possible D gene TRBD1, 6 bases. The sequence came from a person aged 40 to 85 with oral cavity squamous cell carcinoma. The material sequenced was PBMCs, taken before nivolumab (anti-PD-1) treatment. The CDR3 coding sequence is TGCGCCAGCAGCCAAGTTCCACAGGGATGGAACACTGAAGCTTTCTTT. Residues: CASSQVPQGWNTEAFF.